The clone carrying this T cell receptor (beta chain) has only one observation. What it binds is unknown. V lost 0 bases, J lost 4 bases, and 12 bases lay in between. The CDR3 loop spans 15 amino acids. CDR1 SNHLY and CDR2 FYNNEI come from the germline V gene. The method was immunoSEQ multiplex PCR; TCRdb's version includes in-frame clones alone and lacks a portion of them. There are 82,000 or so clones in the sample; 90% to 95% occur only once, and 0.55% to 0.8% lies in the top ten. The data originate from a study of cytomegalovirus exposure and HLA in healthy donors. Study observations and caveats: There were 164 TCR beta chains listed as cytomegalovirus-associated. The finding came from a later analysis; first-cohort TCR clusters tended to co-occur in the roughly 110 validation repertoires. In vitro, three CMV-associated chains proved specific for CMV antigens.

The TCR originated in a man aged 18 to 30 in good health and CMV-seronegative. Input material: PBMCs. The genes are TRBV2 and TRBJ1-2; D gene uncertain. The CDR3 region is CASSEAARGFYGYTF. Here the CDR3 DNA reads TGTGCCAGCAGTGAAGCTGCCAGAGGGTTCTATGGCTACACCTTC.